The sequence of this T cell receptor (beta chain) was determined in a study of beta chain features in type 1 diabetes. Overall study context: No age, gender or cell yield differences were seen between patients and healthy donors. Study-level points and caveats: A cDNA-based sequencing approach could over-represent cells with high TCR expression.

The study reverse transcribed the entire isolated RNA, so it sequenced expressed TCRB transcripts. Sequencing was performed with immunoSEQ multiplex PCR; in TCRdb, only in-frame clones are kept and a portion is missing. The data show 450,000 to 550,000 clones, approximately 30% seen once. In the case of this clone: Its target is unknown.

V lost 4 bases, J lost 8 bases, and 19 bases lay in between. From germline, CDR1 is SGHRS and CDR2 YFSETQ. The CDR3 consists of 15 residues. This sequence joins TRBV5-1 and TRBJ2-4; D possibly matches TRBD1 or TRBD2 (6 bases each). Input material: naive CD4+ T cells from blood. The sequence was obtained from a man between 18 and 29 years old in good health. The CDR3 here is CASSRRDTVSDIQYF. The CDR3 nucleotides are TGCGCCAGCAGCCGGAGGGACACGGTTTCTGACATTCAGTACTTC.